The 18 T cell receptor beta chains presented below share a single source sample, sequenced in a study of T cells in Graves' hyperthyroidism and ophthalmopathy. Amplification targeted TCR beta CDR3 regions from RNA transcripts. With the HTBI primer set, the TCR CDR3 went through a first round of RT-PCR. MiXCR, applied by TCRdb to the multiplex PCR reads, yields one record per CDR3 protein. Counted here are some 650,000 distinct CDR3 sequences, about 16% occurring once; the ten biggest clones make up 3% to 4%. The sequenced material came from blood. The receptors stem from a woman aged 40 to 55 with Graves' ophthalmopathy.

Many counts were recorded for this clonotype. The V call is TRBV20-1, the J call TRBJ2-3; D tentatively fits TRBD1 or TRBD2 (6 bases each). V was shortened by 0 bases and J by 3 bases, with 13 bases between the two germline ends. Germline V gene sequence: CDR1 DFQATT, CDR2 SNEGSKA (reference sequence). The CDR3 consists of 15 residues. The CDR3: CSARDRGGLTDTQYF. CDR3 nucleotide sequence: TGCAGTGCTAGAGATCGTGGGGGGCTAACAGATACGCAGTATTTT.

This clonotype was counted between two and nine times. The chain uses TRBV28 and TRBJ1-6; D unclear. V lost 5 bases and J 7 bases, leaving 15 bases between the germline ends. CDR3 length: 15 residues. CDR1 is MDHEN and CDR2 is SYDVKM in the germline V gene. CDR3 protein: CASSTGGIRNSPLHF. For the CDR3, the DNA is TGTGCCAGCAGTACCGGCGGGATACGAAATTCACCCCTCCACTTT.

This clonotype has at least ten counts. This sequence joins TRBV12-3 or TRBV12-4 and TRBJ2-6; no firm D call. The CDR3 totals 13 residues. The ends were cut back, 6 bases at V and 1 base at J, with 4 bases in the middle. The CDR3 spells CASRASGANVLTF. The CDR3 DNA follows: TGTGCCAGCAGGGCATCTGGGGCCAACGTCCTGACTTTC.

This clonotype was picked up many times. V gene TRBV11-2 combines with J gene TRBJ1-5; weak D call: TRBD1 (6 bases). The CDR3 covers 15 residues. V was cut by 5 bases and J by 2 bases, with 13 bases left in between. Germline loops: CDR1 SGHAT, CDR2 FQNNGV. CDR3 residues: CASSVQGFGNQPQHF. The CDR3 region has the DNA TGTGCCAGCAGCGTACAGGGTTTTGGCAATCAGCCCCAGCATTTT.

This clonotype was counted many times. J is TRBJ2-1 and V is TRBV4-2, with 10 bases matching TRBD2. Looked up from germline, CDR1 is LGHNA and CDR2 is YNFKEQ. CDR3 length equals 17 residues. V shed 3 bases and J 4 bases; nucleotides not matched to a gene: 9. CDR3 DNA: TGTGCCAGCAGCCAGGAAGGACTAGCGGCGGCATACAATGAGCAGTTCTTC. Translating it yields CASSQEGLAAAYNEQFF.

This clonotype was counted many times. The chain has TRBV5-1 and TRBJ1-1, with a possible D match to TRBD1 (6 bases). Germline-derived CDR1 and CDR2 are SGHRS and YFSETQ. V gave up 0 bases and J gave up 4 bases, with 13 bases separating them. This CDR3 comprises 15 residues. The CDR3 DNA reads as TGCGCCAGCAGCTTGGCGCAGGGGTCGGGCACTGAAGCTTTCTTT. Protein product: CASSLAQGSGTEAFF.

This clonotype was counted ten times or more. The gene calls are TRBV3-1 and TRBJ2-1; D is unresolved. This CDR3 has 12 amino acids. Germline-derived CDR1 and CDR2 are LGHDT and YNNKEL (reference sequence). Trimming left V 3 bases short and J 4 bases short, with 4 bases between. The CDR3 bases are TGTGCCAGCAGCCAGGAGTACAATGAGCAGTTCTTC. Protein sequence: CASSQEYNEQFF.

This clonotype has just a few counts. The chain is built from TRBV10-3 and TRBJ2-7; 9 bases fit TRBD2. Looked up from germline, CDR1 is ENHRY and CDR2 is SYGVKD. CDR3 length: 16 amino acids. J gave up 3 bases and V 0 bases, and 6 bases lay outside the gene matches. CDR3 in amino acids: CAISESELAGYYEQYF. The DNA of the CDR3 is TGTGCCATCAGTGAGTCCGAACTAGCGGGCTACTACGAGCAGTACTTC.

This clonotype was picked up a small number of times. This sequence joins TRBV10-3 and TRBJ2-1; the match to TRBD2 covers 8 bases. V dropped 4 bases and J dropped 8; count of bases not matched to a gene: 13. The CDR3 runs 16 residues. Germline CDR1 ENHRY, CDR2 SYGVKD. The CDR3 sequence is CAISASGTSNSYEQFF. DNA of the CDR3: TGTGCCATCAGTGCCTCCGGGACTAGTAATAGCTATGAGCAGTTCTTC.

This clonotype was seen repeatedly, ten times or more. V gene TRBV6-2 or TRBV6-3 combines with J gene TRBJ2-1; 8 nucleotides line up with TRBD2. The germline V gene encodes CDR1 MNHEY and CDR2 SVGEGT. V shed 2 bases, J shed 7 bases, and the junction held 7 bases outside the gene matches. The CDR3 is 15 amino acids. The CDR3 region is CASSYIGLALNEQFF. The CDR3 DNA is TGTGCCAGCAGTTACATAGGACTAGCCCTTAATGAGCAGTTCTTC.

The chain is built from TRBV20-1 and TRBJ1-2, with D tentatively TRBD1 (5 bases). The CDR3 loop spans 16 amino acids. Looked up from germline, CDR1 is DFQATT and CDR2 is SNEGSKA (reference sequence). Trimming left V 1 base short and J 0 bases short, with 15 bases between. DNA of the CDR3: TGCAGTGCTAGAGGCGGGGGATCGCCAGCTAACTATGGCTACACCTTC. The encoded protein is CSARGGGSPANYGYTF.

A remark on this clonotype: The junction does not match germline at one end; this may be a read error. The chain employs TRBV27 and TRBJ1-5; TRBD1 matches at 10 bases. The CDR3 has 13 amino acids. CDR1 and CDR2 from the germline V gene are MNHEY and SMNVEV (reference sequence). This CDR3 is CASRGQGGQPRHF. Here the CDR3 DNA reads TGTGCCAGCAGAGGACAGGGGGGTCAGCCCCGGCATTTT.

The chain recombines TRBV7-9 with TRBJ2-1; D is uncertain. Germline values: CDR1 SEHNR, CDR2 FQNEAQ (reference sequence). Trimming left V 5 bases short and J 4 bases short, with 15 bases between. The CDR3 loop spans 15 amino acids. The CDR3 loop reads CASSPAGTAYNEQFF. DNA of the CDR3: TGTGCCAGCAGCCCCGCCGGTACAGCTTACAATGAGCAGTTCTTC.

This chain connects TRBV27 to TRBJ2-3; possible D gene TRBD1, 6 bases. Trimming took off 7 bases at V and 3 bases at J, with 11 bases between the two ends. The germline V gene encodes CDR1 MNHEY and CDR2 SMNVEV (reference sequence). The CDR3 loop spans 13 amino acids. DNA for the CDR3: TGTGCCAGCACCTCGAGGGGGACAGATACGCAGTATTTT. Translation gives CASTSRGTDTQYF.

This clonotype was counted a few times. The J gene is TRBJ2-3, the V gene TRBV12-3 or TRBV12-4, with 13 bases that match TRBD2. The CDR3 extends over 15 amino acids. After removal of 7 bases from V and 8 bases from J, the junction contained 9 bases not matched to a gene. The CDR3 sequence: CASTLQTSGRTTQYF. CDR3 coding DNA: TGTGCCAGCACCCTCCAGACTAGCGGGAGGACTACGCAGTATTTT.

For the CDR3, the DNA is TGTGCCAGCTCACCACCCGGGACAGGCTCCTACGAGCAGTACTTC. Its translation is CASSPPGTGSYEQYF. The rearrangement links TRBV18 to TRBJ2-7; TRBD1 agrees at 8 bases. After removal of 0 bases from V and 0 bases from J, the junction contained 1 base not matched to a gene. CDR3 length: 15 amino acids. The V gene's germline CDR1 is KGHSH and CDR2 LQKENI.

V gene TRBV20-1 combines with J gene TRBJ2-1, with D perhaps being TRBD1 or TRBD2 (5 bases each). This CDR3 is built from 12 residues. V lost 7 bases and J 7 bases, leaving 14 bases between the germline ends. CDR1 and CDR2 from the germline V gene are DFQATT and SNEGSKA (reference sequence). Written as DNA, the CDR3 is TGCAGTGTGTACGGGGCCTCTAATGAGCAGTTCTTC. This gives the protein CSVYGASNEQFF.

This clonotype was observed at least ten times. V usage is TRBV5-1 and J usage is TRBJ2-1; unclear D gene. V shed 4 bases and J shed 10 bases, with 15 bases lying between them. The CDR3 is 13 amino acids. The germline CDR1 and CDR2 sequences are SGHRS and YFSETQ. The CDR3: CASSPGRFGEQFF. The CDR3, as DNA: TGCGCCAGCAGCCCCGGCCGATTTGGGGAGCAGTTCTTC.